This TCR beta chain was obtained from a study of blood T cell repertoires in COVID-19. The overall study: Specimens from acute and convalescent COVID-19 originated in the United States, Italy and Spain.

Clones were read by immunoSEQ multiplex PCR, and TCRdb kept only the in-frame ones, dropping some. The table lists hundreds of thousands of clones, about 87% of them singletons. This CDR3 has 13 residues. Per germline, CDR1 ENHRY and CDR2 SYGVKD. With 9 bases clipped from V and 0 bases from J, the junction kept 2 bases outside the gene matches. The age range of participants was roughly 18 to 90 years, with residence in about 25 US areas. This clone was recorded once. This clonotype was obtained from a man aged 45-60 years who had been exposed to COVID-19. Sequenced input: PBMCs or T cells enriched from blood (not recorded which). The chain carries TRBV10-3 and TRBJ1-1; 9 bases align to TRBD1. CDR3 bases: TGTGCCATGGGGACAGGGATGAACACTGAAGCTTTCTTT. Its translation is CAMGTGMNTEAFF.